These T cell receptor beta chains were read from a single sample in a study of cytomegalovirus exposure and HLA in healthy donors. Profiling relied on immunoSEQ multiplex PCR, and the TCRdb table lists in-frame clones only, not all of them. The repertoire includes hundreds of thousands of clones, more than 85% of them detected once, and 12% sits in the top ten. Sequencing was performed on PBMCs. The source of these receptors is a man between 18 and 35 years old in good health and CMV-seropositive. Each CDR3 is given with its conserved first and last residue. Fields, in order: J gene, clone size, D gene, V gene, CDR3 protein, CDR3 DNA. D genes are given only for firm matches. The size of a clone is reported for some rows only, either as once, few or many, or as a class for expanded clones.

>TRBJ2-7|-|-|TRBV9
CASSRGVDEQYF
TGTGCCAGCAGCAGGGGTGTCGACGAGCAGTACTTC
>TRBJ2-5|-|-|TRBV5-1
CASSLTGREETQYF
TGCGCCAGCAGCTTGACGGGAAGGGAAGAGACCCAGTACTTC
>TRBJ2-1|-|-|TRBV19
CASRLGRSYNEQFF
TGTGCCAGTAGGTTGGGGCGATCCTACAATGAGCAGTTCTTC
>TRBJ1-2|-|-|TRBV5-1
CASSLDGDGYTF
TGCGCCAGCAGCTTGGACGGAGATGGCTACACCTTC
>TRBJ2-2|-|-|TRBV13
CASSLGGPGGELFF
TGTGCCAGCAGCTTAGGCGGCCCGGGCGGGGAGCTGTTTTTT
>TRBJ2-7|-|TRBD2|TRBV27
CASSRGLDLYEQYF
TGTGCCAGCAGCCGAGGACTAGATCTCTACGAGCAGTACTTC
>TRBJ2-7|-|TRBD2|TRBV5-4
CASGLAPDYEQYF
TGTGCCAGCGGACTAGCGCCGGACTACGAGCAGTACTTC
>TRBJ1-5|-|-|TRBV28
CASSPHGNSNQPQHF
TGTGCCAGCAGTCCACACGGAAATAGCAATCAGCCCCAGCATTTT
>TRBJ1-1|-|-|TRBV27
CASWLNTEAFF
TGTGCCAGTTGGTTGAACACTGAAGCTTTCTTT
>TRBJ1-2|few|-|TRBV13
CASSAGREAGYTF
TGTGCCAGCAGCGCCGGTCGGGAGGCTGGCTACACCTTC
>TRBJ1-2|-|-|TRBV18
CASSGGTDYGYTF
TGTGCCAGCTCCGGGGGGACGGACTATGGCTACACCTTC
>TRBJ2-1|-|-|TRBV6-1
CASSGPTGVFNNEQFF
TGTGCCAGCAGTGGGCCTACGGGAGTTTTCAACAATGAGCAGTTCTTC
>TRBJ1-5|-|-|TRBV30
CAWSPGIHQPQHF
TGTGCCTGGAGTCCCGGGATCCACCAGCCCCAGCATTTT
>TRBJ2-3|-|TRBD2|TRBV10-3
CAIRTSGVSTDTQYF
TGTGCCATCAGGACTAGCGGAGTTAGCACAGATACGCAGTATTTT
>TRBJ1-1|-|-|TRBV5-1
CASTPTGGASTEAFF
TGCGCCAGCACCCCGACGGGAGGGGCGAGCACTGAAGCTTTCTTT
>TRBJ2-1|-|-|TRBV2
CASNLGTAAGDEQFF
TGTGCCAGCAACCTTGGGACTGCCGCTGGTGATGAGCAGTTCTTC
>TRBJ1-4|-|-|TRBV7-7
CASSPGGLGEKLFF
TGTGCCAGCAGCCCCGGGGGCTTGGGTGAAAAACTGTTTTTT
>TRBJ1-3|-|TRBD1|TRBV5-5
CASSLTGAAGNTIYF
TGTGCCAGCAGCTTGACAGGGGCCGCAGGAAACACCATATATTTT
>TRBJ2-1|-|-|TRBV9
CASSVVGATYNEQFF
TGTGCCAGCAGCGTAGTAGGAGCGACATACAATGAGCAGTTCTTC
>TRBJ2-2|few|-|TRBV11-3
CASSLGGSHTGELFF
TGTGCCAGCAGCTTAGGGGGCTCGCACACCGGGGAGCTGTTTTTT
>TRBJ2-1|-|TRBD1|TRBV7-9
CASSATGTGDYNEQFF
TGTGCCAGCAGCGCAACCGGGACAGGGGACTACAATGAGCAGTTCTTC
>TRBJ1-5|-|-|TRBV15
CATSRVGGYNQPQHF
TGTGCCACCAGCAGAGTCGGCGGTTATAATCAGCCCCAGCATTTT
>TRBJ2-1|-|TRBD2|TRBV4-1
CASSQEDTGGSYNEQFF
TGCGCCAGCAGCCAAGAAGATACGGGAGGGTCCTACAATGAGCAGTTCTTC
>TRBJ1-5|-|-|TRBV6-1
CASRDSYSNQPQHF
TGTGCCAGCAGGGACAGTTATAGCAATCAGCCCCAGCATTTT
>TRBJ2-7|-|-|TRBV6-1
CASSRTYEQYF
TGTGCCAGCAGTCGGACCTACGAGCAGTACTTC
>TRBJ2-7|-|TRBD2|TRBV5-4
CASSVRASGQIPYEQYF
TGTGCCAGCAGCGTACGTGCTAGCGGGCAGATACCCTACGAGCAGTACTTC
>TRBJ1-2|-|TRBD1|TRBV6-1
CASSKDRDRGYTF
TGTGCCAGCAGTAAAGACAGGGATCGTGGCTACACCTTC
>TRBJ2-7|-|-|TRBV6-5
CASSHDPRGRQYF
TGTGCCAGCAGTCATGATCCCCGCGGTAGGCAGTACTTC
>TRBJ2-1|-|TRBD2|TRBV5-6
CASSLGLAASYNEQFF
TGTGCCAGCAGCTTGGGGCTAGCGGCTTCCTACAATGAGCAGTTCTTC
>TRBJ2-5|-|TRBD1|TRBV27
CASRLLGAGGDETQYF
TGTGCCAGCAGACTCTTAGGGGCAGGGGGCGATGAGACCCAGTACTTC
>TRBJ1-5|-|-|TRBV10-3
CASRPGMQQPQHF
TGTGCCTCGCGGCCAGGGATGCAGCAGCCCCAGCATTTT
>TRBJ1-2|-|TRBD1|TRBV5-1
CASSLSQGDGYTF
TGCGCCAGCAGCTTGTCCCAGGGGGATGGCTACACCTTC
>TRBJ2-1|-|-|TRBV27
CASSLSGEAPNEQFF
TGTGCCAGCAGTTTATCTGGGGAGGCCCCGAATGAGCAGTTCTTC
>TRBJ2-5|once|-|TRBV11-2
CASSLLSTQYF
TGTGCCAGCAGCCTCCTCTCTACCCAGTACTTC